This TCR beta chain emerged from a study of cytomegalovirus exposure and HLA in healthy donors. Study results and limitations: Prior analysis indicated that the majority of TCR beta V segments exhibited productivity approximately 87% or approximately 30% of the time. The majority of TCR sequences were rare, yet some public TCRs appeared in many donors. Researchers counted roughly 150 TCR beta chains as cytomegalovirus-associated.

Details on this clone: Its antigen is undetermined.

The CDR3 length is 16 residues. Germline values: CDR1 MNHEY, CDR2 SVGAGI. Deletions cut 2 bases from V and 7 bases from J, with 15 bases between. Amplification used 60 Vbeta primers and 13 Jbeta primers. Profiled with immunoSEQ multiplex PCR; TCRdb holds only in-frame clones, not every one. The data contain 60,000 or so clones, more than 60% of them singletons. Donors had nominal health at sampling but likely had unrecorded immune exposures. The specimen sequenced was PBMCs. This sequence was found in a woman between 40 and 50 years old in good health and CMV-seropositive. The rearrangement uses TRBV6-5 and TRBJ1-6; a weak D match, TRBD1 (6 bases). The CDR3 protein is CASSYGGAGGNSPLHF. DNA of the CDR3: TGTGCCAGCAGTTACGGGGGGGCCGGAGGGAATTCACCCCTCCACTTT.